The 5 T cell receptor beta chains in this list originate from one sample, sequenced in a study of shared clonotypes between healthy human individuals. Clones were read by immunoSEQ multiplex PCR, and TCRdb kept only the in-frame ones, dropping some. The sample yields some 2,000,000 clones, nearly 97% seen once. The sample consisted of naive CD4+ T cells sorted from blood. Sample subset: CD45RA+ positively selected. The origin of the receptors is a man aged 18 to 30 in good health.

This chain joins TRBV27 and TRBJ2-7; weak D call: TRBD1 (5 bases). CDR1 is MNHEY and CDR2 is SMNVEV in the germline V gene (reference sequence). With 4 bases removed from V and 2 bases from J, the gap between germline ends came to 18 bases. The CDR3 is 16 residues long. The DNA of the CDR3 is TGTGCCAGCAGTTATTCTCTGGGGCGGATGACCTACGAGCAGTACTTC. Its protein product is CASSYSLGRMTYEQYF.

This rearrangement joins TRBV18 to TRBJ2-1; D is ambiguous. Trimming stripped 4 bases from V and 5 bases from J, with 12 bases between. This CDR3 spans 14 amino acids. CDR1 is KGHSH and CDR2 is LQKENI in the germline V gene. The CDR3: CASSLDVADNEQFF. DNA for the CDR3: TGTGCCAGCTCACTAGATGTCGCAGACAATGAGCAGTTCTTC.

V usage is TRBV5-1 and J usage is TRBJ1-2, with 9 bases fitting TRBD1. The germline V gene encodes CDR1 SGHRS and CDR2 YFSETQ. The V and J ends lost 0 bases and 7 bases, in that order; junction bases with no gene match: 7. The CDR3 runs 15 residues. CDR3 loop: CASSLGWTGDSGYTF. CDR3 DNA: TGCGCCAGCAGCTTGGGTTGGACAGGGGATTCTGGCTACACCTTC.

Only one count was recorded for this clone. This chain joins TRBV7-9 and TRBJ2-3; D is perhaps TRBD2 (5 bases). The CDR3 has 16 amino acids. The V end was cut by 5 bases, the J end by 0 bases, with 15 bases between. CDR1 is SEHNR, CDR2 FQNEAQ, per germline (reference sequence). CDR3 protein: CASSLSAAASTDTQYF. The CDR3 coding sequence is TGTGCCAGCAGCCTCAGCGCAGCGGCTAGCACAGATACGCAGTATTTT.

This clone turned up a few times. V is TRBV2 and J is TRBJ1-1; a possible D gene is TRBD1 (6 bases). The V end lost 7 bases, the J end lost 0 bases, and 9 bases lay between the germline ends. The CDR3 spans 13 residues. Germline loops: CDR1 SNHLY, CDR2 FYNNEI. CDR3 sequence: CASTEGVNTEAFF. CDR3 bases: TGTGCCAGCACCGAGGGGGTGAACACTGAAGCTTTCTTT.